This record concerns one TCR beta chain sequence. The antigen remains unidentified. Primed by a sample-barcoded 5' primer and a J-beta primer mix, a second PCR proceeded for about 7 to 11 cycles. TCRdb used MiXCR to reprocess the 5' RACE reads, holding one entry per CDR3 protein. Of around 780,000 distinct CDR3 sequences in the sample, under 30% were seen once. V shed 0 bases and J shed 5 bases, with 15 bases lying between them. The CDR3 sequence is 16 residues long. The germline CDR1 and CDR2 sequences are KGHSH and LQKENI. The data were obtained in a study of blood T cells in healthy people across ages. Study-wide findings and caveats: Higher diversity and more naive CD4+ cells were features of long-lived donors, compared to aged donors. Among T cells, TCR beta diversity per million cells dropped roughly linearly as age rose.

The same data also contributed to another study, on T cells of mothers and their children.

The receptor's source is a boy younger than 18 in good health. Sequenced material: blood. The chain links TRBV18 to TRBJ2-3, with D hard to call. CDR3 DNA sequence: TGTGCCAGCTCACCACCACACCCCGAGTACAGAGATACGCAGTATTTT. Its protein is CASSPPHPEYRDTQYF.